This T cell receptor (beta chain) derives from a study of tumor-infiltrating lymphocytes in localized non-small cell lung cancer. Broader study findings: Tumor T-cell fraction from TCR sequencing was not associated with recurrence-free survival (p = 0.61). TCRbeta sequencing showed higher T cell infiltration in tumors than uninvolved lung.

Using immunoSEQ multiplex PCR, the repertoire was profiled, and TCRdb retains in-frame clones only, with some absent. The sample lists some 30,000 clones, 80% to 90% occurring once. Concerning this clone: Its antigen is unknown.

Input material: lung tumor tissue. The receptor's source is a human donor with non-small cell lung cancer.

CDR3 DNA sequence: TGTGCCAGCAACACAAACACTGAAAAACTGTTTTTT. This codes for CASNTNTEKLFF. V and J are TRBV28 and TRBJ1-4, with D hard to call. CDR1 and CDR2 from the germline V gene are MDHEN and SYDVKM. The CDR3 totals 12 residues. V shed 7 bases and J shed 7 bases, with 10 bases lying between them.